A single sample is the source of the 10 T cell receptor beta chains below, sequenced in a study of T cells in Graves' hyperthyroidism and ophthalmopathy. Researchers amplified the TCR beta CDR3 regions from RNA transcripts. The HTBI set primed first-round TCR CDR3 RT-PCR. Each CDR3 protein gets one entry after TCRdb re-called the multiplex PCR reads with MiXCR. The sample yields about 510,000 distinct CDR3 sequences, 14% seen once. The sequenced material came from blood. The receptors here all came from a woman between 35 and 50 years old with Graves' hyperthyroidism.

To note about this clonotype: This may arise from a read error, as a much more abundant clone is one base away. The chain joins TRBV7-9 to TRBJ2-3, with 9 bases identical to TRBD1. The CDR3 spans 16 residues. Unmatched junction bases numbered 8, after V lost 5 bases and J lost 2 bases. Germline V gives CDR1 SEHNR, CDR2 FQNEAQ (reference sequence). CDR3 region: CASSPGTGRPTDTQYF. The CDR3 DNA follows: TGTGCCAGCAGCCCCGGGACAGGGAGACCCACAGATACGCAGTATTTT.

The chain couples TRBV5-1 to TRBJ2-2; the match to TRBD2 covers 12 bases. This CDR3 comprises 17 residues. V dropped 4 bases and J dropped 4; count of bases not matched to a gene: 8. The V gene's germline CDR1 is SGHRS and CDR2 YFSETQ. CDR3 nucleotides: TGCGCCAGCAGCCCACCCGGACTAGCGGGACCCACCGGGGAGCTGTTTTTT. The encoded protein is CASSPPGLAGPTGELFF.

This clonotype was observed a handful of times. The rearrangement joins TRBV9 to TRBJ2-7, with D possibly being TRBD1 or TRBD2 (5 bases each). Germline V lookup: CDR1 SGDLS, CDR2 YYNGEE. V lost 0 bases and J 5 bases, leaving 15 bases between the germline ends. The CDR3 runs to 15 residues. In DNA form, the CDR3 reads TGTGCCAGCAGCGTAGACTGGGGGAAGGAGAACGAGCAGTACTTC. Translation gives CASSVDWGKENEQYF.

This clonotype was observed many times. V and J are TRBV7-2 and TRBJ2-7; a weak D match, TRBD1 (5 bases). Trimming removed 5 bases at V and 7 bases at J, with 12 bases between. From germline, CDR1 is SGHTA and CDR2 FQGNSA. The CDR3 extends over 12 amino acids. As DNA, the CDR3 is TGTGCCAGCAGCGGAGTGAACAGGGAGCAGTACTTC. Protein: CASSGVNREQYF.

This clonotype was seen only a few times. The chain carries TRBV19 and TRBJ2-2, with D possibly matching TRBD2 (7 bases). V shed 6 bases and J shed 4 bases, with 30 bases lying between them. Germline lookup yields CDR1 LNHDA and CDR2 SQIVND (reference sequence). This CDR3 contains 20 residues. This CDR3 reads CASRGGGGPDPRYFTGELFF. The CDR3 nucleotides read TGTGCCAGTAGGGGGGGGGGCGGGCCCGACCCACGCTACTTCACCGGGGAGCTGTTTTTT.

Ten or more counts support this clonotype. The rearrangement uses TRBV30 and TRBJ2-3; D gene uncertain. The germline V gene encodes CDR1 GTSNPN and CDR2 SVGIG (reference sequence). V lost 2 bases and J lost 5, with 11 bases in between. The CDR3 consists of 13 residues. In DNA form, the CDR3 reads TGTGCCTGGAGTCCGCCTAGTAGAGATACGCAGTATTTT. Its translation: CAWSPPSRDTQYF.

Only a few counts were recorded for this clonotype. The chain combines TRBV9 with TRBJ1-2; D is uncertain. Deletions cut 0 bases from V and 4 bases from J, with 16 bases between. This CDR3 has 16 amino acids. CDR1 and CDR2 (germline): SGDLS, YYNGEE. CDR3 coding DNA: TGTGCCAGCAGCGTAGGGCGAGAGGGATTGGGCTATGGCTACACCTTC. Its protein is CASSVGREGLGYGYTF.

The table lists this clonotype with many counts. This chain joins TRBV11-2 and TRBJ1-4; TRBD1 matches 8 bases. The germline V gene has CDR1 SGHAT and CDR2 FQNNGV. J gave up 0 bases and V 0 bases, and 12 bases lay outside the gene matches. The CDR3 is 20 amino acids. The CDR3 sequence: CASSLDARQGLFPTNEKLFF. CDR3 DNA sequence: TGTGCCAGCAGCTTAGATGCGAGACAGGGGCTATTCCCAACTAATGAAAAACTGTTTTTT.

This clonotype was observed many times. The chain has TRBV5-6 and TRBJ2-1; TRBD2 agrees at 11 bases. Germline V gene lookup returns CDR1 SGHDT and CDR2 YYEEEE. The CDR3 loop spans 16 amino acids. Unmatched junction bases numbered 5, after V lost 0 bases and J lost 6 bases. The CDR3 reads CASSLEGLAVFNEQFF. The DNA for the CDR3 is TGTGCCAGCAGCTTGGAGGGACTAGCGGTATTCAATGAGCAGTTCTTC. The complete variable domain, with remaining parts taken from reference TRBV5-6 and TRBJ2-1, reads DAGVTQSPTHLIKTRGQQVTLRCSPKSGHDTVSWYQQALGQGPQFIFQYYEEEERQRGNFPDRFSGHQFPNYSSELNVNALLLGDSALYLCASSLEGLAVFNEQFFGPGTRLTVL.

V gene TRBV10-3 combines with J gene TRBJ1-4; D might be TRBD1 (5 bases). Trimming stripped 2 bases from V and 5 bases from J, with 15 bases between. The CDR3 is 16 amino acids. Looked up from germline, CDR1 is ENHRY and CDR2 is SYGVKD. The CDR3 DNA is TGTGCCATCAGTGAGATCGCCCAGGGTGTAAATGAAAAACTGTTTTTT. Translation: CAISEIAQGVNEKLFF.